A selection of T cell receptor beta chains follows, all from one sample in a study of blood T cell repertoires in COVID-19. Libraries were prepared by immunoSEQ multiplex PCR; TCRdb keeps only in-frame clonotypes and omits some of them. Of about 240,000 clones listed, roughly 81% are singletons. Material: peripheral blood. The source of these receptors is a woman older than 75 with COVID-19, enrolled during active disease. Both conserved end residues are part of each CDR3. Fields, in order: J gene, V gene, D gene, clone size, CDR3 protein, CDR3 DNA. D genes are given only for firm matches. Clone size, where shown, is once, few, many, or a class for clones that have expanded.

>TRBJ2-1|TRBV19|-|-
CATGGTISGPYNEQFF
TGTGCCACCGGTGGGACCATTAGCGGCCCCTACAATGAGCAGTTCTTC
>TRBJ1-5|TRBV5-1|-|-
CASSPGQSNQPQHF
TGCGCCAGCAGCCCCGGACAGTCAAATCAGCCCCAGCATTTT
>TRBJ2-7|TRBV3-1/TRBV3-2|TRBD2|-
CASSLGLAGLYEQYF
TGTGCCAGCAGCCTGGGACTAGCGGGTCTTTACGAGCAGTACTTC
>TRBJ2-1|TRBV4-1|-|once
CASSQERLVYNEQFF
TGCGCCAGCAGCCAAGAGAGACTTGTCTACAATGAGCAGTTCTTC
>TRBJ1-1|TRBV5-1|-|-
CASSLSPRSDTEAFF
TGCGCCAGCAGCCTGTCCCCCCGGTCGGACACTGAAGCTTTCTTT
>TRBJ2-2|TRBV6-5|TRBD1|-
CASRGQPLNTGELFF
TGTGCCAGCAGGGGACAGCCCCTCAACACCGGGGAGCTGTTTTTT
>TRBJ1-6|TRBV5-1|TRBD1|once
CASSIPSGTGMDSPLHF
TGCGCCAGCAGCATCCCCTCCGGGACAGGGATGGATTCACCCCTCCACTTT
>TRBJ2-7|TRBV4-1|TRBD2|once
CASSQGGGKSSYEQYF
TGCGCCAGCAGCCAAGGGGGGGGAAAAAGCTCCTACGAGCAGTACTTC
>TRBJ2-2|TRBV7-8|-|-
CASSPRDSTNGELFF
TGTGCCAGCAGCCCCCGGGACTCCACAAACGGGGAGCTGTTTTTT
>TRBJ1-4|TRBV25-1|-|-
CASSERGGAAPSEKLFF
TGTGCCAGCAGTGAACGGGGAGGGGCGGCCCCCAGTGAAAAACTGTTTTTT
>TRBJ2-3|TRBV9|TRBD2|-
CASSVPGGDSDTQYF
TGTGCCAGCAGCGTACCGGGAGGGGACTCAGATACGCAGTATTTT
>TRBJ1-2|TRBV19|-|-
CASSIGPYGYTF
TGTGCCAGTAGTATCGGTCCCTATGGCTACACCTTC
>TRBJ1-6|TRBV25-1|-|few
CASRGLSSSPLHF
TGTGCCAGCAGGGGACTGTCCTCCTCACCCCTCCACTTT
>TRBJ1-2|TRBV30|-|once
CAWSVQEGYTF
TGTGCCTGGAGTGTACAGGAGGGCTACACCTTC
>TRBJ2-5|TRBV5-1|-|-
CASSPGGGQETQYF
TGCGCCAGCAGCCCGGGTGGTGGCCAAGAGACCCAGTACTTC
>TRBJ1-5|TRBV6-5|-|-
CASSPGLNNNQPQHF
TGTGCCAGCAGTCCCGGACTTAATAATAATCAGCCCCAGCATTTT
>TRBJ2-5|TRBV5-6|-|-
CASSSLGALQETQYF
TGTGCCAGCAGCTCCTTGGGAGCCCTACAAGAGACCCAGTACTTC
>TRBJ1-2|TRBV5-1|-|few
CASSLDRGGVYGYTF
TGCGCCAGCAGCTTGGATCGGGGAGGAGTCTATGGCTACACCTTC
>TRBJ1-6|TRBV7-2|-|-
CASSSGIPNSPLHF
TGTGCCAGCAGCTCAGGGATACCCAATTCACCCCTCCACTTT
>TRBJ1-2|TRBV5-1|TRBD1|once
CASSLASIGTGRNYGYTF
TGCGCCAGCAGCTTGGCTTCAATAGGGACAGGGAGAAACTATGGCTACACCTTC
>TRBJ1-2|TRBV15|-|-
CATSRTQRVGVGYTF
TGTGCCACCAGCAGGACTCAGCGGGTCGGTGTTGGCTACACCTTC
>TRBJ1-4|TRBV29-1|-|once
CSVEAYEKLFF
TGCAGCGTTGAAGCATATGAAAAACTGTTTTTT
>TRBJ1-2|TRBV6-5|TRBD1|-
CASSSLPGTGGSGYTF
TGTGCCAGCAGTTCCCTGCCGGGGACAGGCGGCAGTGGCTACACCTTC
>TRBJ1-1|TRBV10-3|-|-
CAISESRAGRGVEAFF
TGTGCCATCAGTGAGTCGCGGGCAGGGCGGGGGGTTGAAGCTTTCTTT
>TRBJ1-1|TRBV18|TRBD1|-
CASSPIQGAVNTEAFF
TGTGCCAGCTCACCAATTCAGGGGGCAGTGAACACTGAAGCTTTCTTT
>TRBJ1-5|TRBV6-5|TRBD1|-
CASRGTGHQPQHF
TGTGCCAGCAGGGGGACAGGGCATCAGCCCCAGCATTTT
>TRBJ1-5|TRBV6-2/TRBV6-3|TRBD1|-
CASSRTGGTNQPQHF
TGTGCCAGCAGTCGAACAGGGGGGACCAATCAGCCCCAGCATTTT
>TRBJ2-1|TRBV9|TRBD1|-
CASGRDRSQHNEQFF
TGTGCCAGCGGACGGGACAGGAGCCAGCACAATGAGCAGTTCTTC
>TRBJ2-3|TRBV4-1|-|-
CASSQPAGATQYF
TGCGCCAGCAGCCAGCCCGCTGGGGCGACGCAGTATTTT
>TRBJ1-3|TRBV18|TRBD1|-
CASSPPGTGGEGNTIYF
TGTGCCAGCTCACCACCAGGGACAGGGGGCGAAGGAAACACCATATATTTT
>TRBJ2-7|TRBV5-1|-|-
CASSSSTGTYEQYF
TGCGCCAGCAGCTCCTCGACAGGTACCTACGAGCAGTACTTC
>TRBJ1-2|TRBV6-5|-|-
CASRSHLNYGYTF
TGTGCCAGCAGGAGCCACCTAAACTATGGCTACACCTTC
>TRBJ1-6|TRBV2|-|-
CASSFQGIGNSPLHF
TGTGCCAGCAGCTTCCAGGGAATTGGGAATTCACCCCTCCACTTT
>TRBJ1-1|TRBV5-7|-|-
CAPHTHDRGFSNTEAFF
TGTGCCCCCCATACACACGATAGGGGGTTCTCTAACACTGAAGCTTTCTTT
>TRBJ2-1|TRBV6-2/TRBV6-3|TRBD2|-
CASSRLARNEQFF
TGTGCCAGCAGTCGACTAGCTAGGAATGAGCAGTTCTTC
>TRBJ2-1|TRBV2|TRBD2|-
CASSVLAGGPRNEQFF
TGTGCCAGCAGTGTTCTAGCGGGAGGGCCCAGGAATGAGCAGTTCTTC
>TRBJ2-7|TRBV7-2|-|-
CASSSQGGGPYEQYF
TGTGCCAGCAGCTCCCAGGGGGGTGGGCCCTACGAGCAGTACTTC
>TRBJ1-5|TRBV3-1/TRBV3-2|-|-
CASSQGVGDNQPQHF
TGTGCCAGCAGCCAAGGGGTCGGGGACAATCAGCCCCAGCATTTT
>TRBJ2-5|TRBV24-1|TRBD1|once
CATSDLGTGQGETQYF
TGTGCCACCAGTGATCTCGGGACAGGGCAAGGAGAGACCCAGTACTTC
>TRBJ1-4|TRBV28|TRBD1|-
CASSLTGGYEKLFF
TGTGCCAGCAGTTTAACAGGGGGCTATGAAAAACTGTTTTTT
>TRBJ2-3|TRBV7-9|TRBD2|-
CASSLIAGATDTQYF
TGTGCCAGCAGCTTAATAGCGGGAGCTACAGATACGCAGTATTTT
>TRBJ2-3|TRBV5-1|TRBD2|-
CASSLVPGGSTDTQYF
TGCGCCAGCAGCTTGGTCCCCGGGGGGAGCACAGATACGCAGTATTTT
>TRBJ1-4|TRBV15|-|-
CATSRDRFNEKLFF
TGTGCCACCAGCAGGGACAGATTTAATGAAAAACTGTTTTTT
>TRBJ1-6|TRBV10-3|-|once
CAIRTVLNSPLHF
TGTGCCATCAGGACAGTCCTCAATTCACCCCTCCACTTT
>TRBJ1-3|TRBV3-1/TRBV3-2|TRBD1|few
CASSPQGQGEMAIYF
TGTGCCAGCAGCCCCCAGGGACAGGGTGAAATGGCCATATATTTT
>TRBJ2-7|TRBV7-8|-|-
CASSPLGSSYEQYF
TGTGCCAGCAGCCCGCTCGGGAGCTCCTACGAGCAGTACTTC
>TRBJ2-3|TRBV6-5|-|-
CASSYRRGGTDTQYF
TGTGCCAGCAGTTACCGGAGGGGCGGGACAGATACGCAGTATTTT
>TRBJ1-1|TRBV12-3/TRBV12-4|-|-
CASSLSGDTEAFF
TGTGCCAGCAGTTTAAGTGGAGACACTGAAGCTTTCTTT
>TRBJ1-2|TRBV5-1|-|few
CASSLGQGGGYTF
TGCGCCAGCAGCTTGGGGCAGGGCGGTGGCTACACCTTC
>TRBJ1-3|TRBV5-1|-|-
CASSWDMSSGNTIYF
TGCGCCAGCAGCTGGGACATGAGCTCTGGAAACACCATATATTTT
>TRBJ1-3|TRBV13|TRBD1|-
CASSGQGYGNTIYF
TGTGCCAGCAGCGGACAGGGGTACGGAAACACCATATATTTT
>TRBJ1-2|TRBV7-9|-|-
CASSLATGTATYGYTF
TGTGCCAGCAGCTTAGCCACAGGGACGGCCACCTATGGCTACACCTTC
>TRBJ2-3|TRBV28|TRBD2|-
CASSLRLAGGTSTDTQYF
TGTGCCAGCAGTTTGCGGCTAGCGGGGGGTACTAGCACAGATACGCAGTATTTT
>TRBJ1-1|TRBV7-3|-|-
CASSLSGRKTFF
TGTGCCAGCAGCTTGTCCGGGAGGAAAACTTTCTTT